The T cell receptor (beta chain) described here comes from a study of cytomegalovirus exposure and HLA in healthy donors. Primers included in the PCR were 60 Vbeta and 13 Jbeta primers. The assay was immunoSEQ multiplex PCR, and TCRdb's table has in-frame clones only and misses some. Of under 150,000 clones listed, 87% are singletons. This TCR derives from a woman aged 25 to 39 in good health and CMV-seronegative. The sequencing sample was made of PBMCs.

The CDR3 protein is CASSPDTETQYF. The CDR3 nucleotides are TGTGCCAGCTCACCCGACACGGAGACCCAGTACTTC. The chain is built from TRBV18 and TRBJ2-5, with D unclear. The germline V and J ends were trimmed by 3 bases and 5 bases, with 7 bases remaining between them. CDR3 length: 12 residues. Germline V gene sequence: CDR1 KGHSH, CDR2 LQKENI.